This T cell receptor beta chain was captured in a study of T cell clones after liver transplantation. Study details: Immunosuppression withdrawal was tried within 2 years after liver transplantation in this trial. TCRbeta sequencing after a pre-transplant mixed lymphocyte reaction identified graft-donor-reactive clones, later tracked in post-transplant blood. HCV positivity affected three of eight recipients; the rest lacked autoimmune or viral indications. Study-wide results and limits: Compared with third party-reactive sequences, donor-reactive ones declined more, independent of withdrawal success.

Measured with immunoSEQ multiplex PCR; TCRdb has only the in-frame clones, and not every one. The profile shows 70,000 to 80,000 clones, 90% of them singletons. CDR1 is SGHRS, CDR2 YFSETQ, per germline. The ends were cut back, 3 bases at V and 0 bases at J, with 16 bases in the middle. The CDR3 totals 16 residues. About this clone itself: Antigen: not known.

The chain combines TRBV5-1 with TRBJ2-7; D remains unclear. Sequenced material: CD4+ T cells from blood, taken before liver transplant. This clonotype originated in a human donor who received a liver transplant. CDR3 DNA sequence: TGCGCCAGCAGCTCCGGAATCGGAATCTACTCCTACGAGCAGTACTTC. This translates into CASSSGIGIYSYEQYF.